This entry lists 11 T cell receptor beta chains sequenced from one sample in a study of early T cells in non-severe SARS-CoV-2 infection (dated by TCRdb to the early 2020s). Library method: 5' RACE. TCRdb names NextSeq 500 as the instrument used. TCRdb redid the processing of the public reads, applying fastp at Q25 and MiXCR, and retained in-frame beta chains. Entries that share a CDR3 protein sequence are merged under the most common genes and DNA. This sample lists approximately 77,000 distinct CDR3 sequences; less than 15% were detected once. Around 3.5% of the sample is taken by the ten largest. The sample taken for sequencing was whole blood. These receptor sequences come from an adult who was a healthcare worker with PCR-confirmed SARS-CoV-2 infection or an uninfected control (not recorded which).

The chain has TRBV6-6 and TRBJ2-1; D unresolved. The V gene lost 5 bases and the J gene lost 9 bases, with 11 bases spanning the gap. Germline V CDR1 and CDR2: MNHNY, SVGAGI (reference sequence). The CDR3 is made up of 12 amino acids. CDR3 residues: CASSPRGVEQFF. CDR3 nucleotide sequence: TGTGCCAGCAGTCCCCGCGGTGTTGAGCAGTTCTTC.

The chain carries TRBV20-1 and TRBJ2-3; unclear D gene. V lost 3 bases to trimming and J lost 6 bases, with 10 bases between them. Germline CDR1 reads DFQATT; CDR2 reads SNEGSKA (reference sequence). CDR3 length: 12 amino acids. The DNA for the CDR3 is TGCAGTGCTAGGCTGCTGGGGGATACGCAGTATTTT. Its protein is CSARLLGDTQYF.

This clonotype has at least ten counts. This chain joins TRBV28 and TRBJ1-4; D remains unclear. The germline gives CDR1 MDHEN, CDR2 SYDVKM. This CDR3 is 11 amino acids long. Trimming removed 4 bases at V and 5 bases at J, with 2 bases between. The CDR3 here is CASSSNEKLFF. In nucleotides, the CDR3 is TGTGCCAGCAGTTCAAATGAAAAACTGTTTTTT.

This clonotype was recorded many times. CDR3 nucleotide sequence: TGTGCCAGCAGCGTAGGGCCAGCGAACACCGGGGAGCTGTTTTTT. Translation: CASSVGPANTGELFF. The chain carries TRBV9 and TRBJ2-2; D gene ambiguous. This CDR3 has 15 residues. Trimming stripped 0 bases from V and 0 bases from J, with 6 bases between. Germline values: CDR1 SGDLS, CDR2 YYNGEE.

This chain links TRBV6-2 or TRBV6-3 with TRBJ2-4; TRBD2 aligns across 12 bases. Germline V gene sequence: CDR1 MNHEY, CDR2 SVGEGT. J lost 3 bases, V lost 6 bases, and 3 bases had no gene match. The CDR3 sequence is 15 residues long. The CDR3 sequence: CASRASGRVKNIQYF. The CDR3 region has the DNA TGTGCCAGCAGAGCTAGCGGGAGGGTCAAAAACATTCAGTACTTC.

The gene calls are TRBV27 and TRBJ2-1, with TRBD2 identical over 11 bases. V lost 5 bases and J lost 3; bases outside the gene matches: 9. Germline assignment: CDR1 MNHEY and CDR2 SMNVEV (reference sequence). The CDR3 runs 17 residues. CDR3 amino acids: CASSTVTSGSLYNEQFF. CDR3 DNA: TGTGCCAGCAGTACAGTCACTAGCGGGAGCCTCTACAATGAGCAGTTCTTC.

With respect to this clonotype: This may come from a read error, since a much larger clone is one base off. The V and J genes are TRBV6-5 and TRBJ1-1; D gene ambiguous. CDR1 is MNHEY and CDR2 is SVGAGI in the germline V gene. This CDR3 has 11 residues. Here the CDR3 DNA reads TGTGCCAGCTTCTGGGCAGCTGAAACTTTCTTT. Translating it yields CASFWAAETFF.

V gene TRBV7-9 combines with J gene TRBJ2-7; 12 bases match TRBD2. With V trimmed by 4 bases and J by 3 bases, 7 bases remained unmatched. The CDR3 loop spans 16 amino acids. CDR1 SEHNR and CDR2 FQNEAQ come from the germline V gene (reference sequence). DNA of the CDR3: TGTGCCAGCAGCTCCTCTAGCGGGAGGGACCTCTACGAGCAGTACTTC. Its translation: CASSSSSGRDLYEQYF.

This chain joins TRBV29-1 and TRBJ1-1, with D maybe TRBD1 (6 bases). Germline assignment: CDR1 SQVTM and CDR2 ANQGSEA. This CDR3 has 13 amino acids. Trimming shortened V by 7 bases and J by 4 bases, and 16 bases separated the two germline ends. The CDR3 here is CSAEGGGGTEAFF. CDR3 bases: TGCAGCGCCGAGGGGGGAGGCGGCACTGAAGCTTTCTTT. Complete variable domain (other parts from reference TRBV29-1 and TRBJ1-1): SAVISQKPSRDICQRGTSLTIQCQVDSQVTMMFWYRQQPGQSLTLIATANQGSEATYESGFVIDKFPISRPNLTFSTLTVSNMSPEDSSIYLCSAEGGGGTEAFFGQGTRLTVV.

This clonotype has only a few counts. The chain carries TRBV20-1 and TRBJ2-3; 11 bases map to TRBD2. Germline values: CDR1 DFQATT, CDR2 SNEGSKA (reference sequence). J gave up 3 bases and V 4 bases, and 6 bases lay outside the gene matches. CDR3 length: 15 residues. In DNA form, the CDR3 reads TGCAGTGCTATCCGACTAGCGGGAACGACAGATACGCAGTATTTT. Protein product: CSAIRLAGTTDTQYF.

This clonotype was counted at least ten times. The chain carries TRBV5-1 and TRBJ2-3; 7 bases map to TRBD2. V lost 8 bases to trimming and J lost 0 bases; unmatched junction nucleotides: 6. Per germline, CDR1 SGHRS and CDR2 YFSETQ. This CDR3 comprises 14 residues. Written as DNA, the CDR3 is TGCGCCAGTGAGGCGGGAGACAGCACAGATACGCAGTATTTT. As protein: CASEAGDSTDTQYF. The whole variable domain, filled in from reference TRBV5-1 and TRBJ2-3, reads KAGVTQTPRYLIKTRGQQVTLSCSPISGHRSVSWYQQTPGQGLQFLFEYFSETQRNKGNFPGRFSGRQFSNSRSEMNVSTLELGDSALYLCASEAGDSTDTQYFGPGTRLTVL.